The rows below give T cell receptor beta chains drawn from one sample of a study of blood T cells in healthy people across ages. Each CDR3 protein is one row after TCRdb ran MiXCR on the 5' RACE reads. The profile shows about 800,000 distinct CDR3 sequences, 20% to 30% of them singletons. These data also formed part of another study, on T cells of mothers and their children.

The material sequenced was blood. The receptors derive from a boy under 18 in good health. Both conserved end residues are part of each CDR3. A D gene is named only where the DNA matches it firmly. Clone size is given for some rows only: seen once, a few or many times, or a class if the clone is expanded.

TRBV15,TRBD1,TRBJ1-6,.,TGTGCCACCAGCACCGGACAGGGAGTGTCACCCCTCCACTTT,CATSTGQGVSPLHF
TRBV7-9,.,TRBJ2-7,.,TGTGCCAGCAGGCAAAATTCCGGTGACTACGAGCAGTACTTC,CASRQNSGDYEQYF
TRBV12-3/TRBV12-4,TRBD1,TRBJ2-1,few,TGTGCCAGCAGTTTTCCCCTCGACAGGGGCAATGAGCAGTTCTTC,CASSFPLDRGNEQFF
TRBV12-3/TRBV12-4,TRBD2,TRBJ2-3,.,TGTGCCAGCAGTTTAGTCCTAGCGGCTACCACAGATACGCAGTATTTT,CASSLVLAATTDTQYF
TRBV4-1,.,TRBJ2-7,.,TGCGCCAGCAGCCAAGATCAGGGTAGGAGCTCCTACGAGCAGTACTTC,CASSQDQGRSSYEQYF
TRBV2,.,TRBJ2-5,few,TGTGCCAGCAGTGAAGTAGGTGGTGTCCAAGAGACCCAGTACTTC,CASSEVGGVQETQYF
TRBV15,TRBD1,TRBJ1-4,.,TGTGCCACCAGCGGGGACAGGGAGCTCCCTAGAATGAATGAAAAACTGTTTTTT,CATSGDRELPRMNEKLFF
TRBV20-1,TRBD1,TRBJ2-5,few,TGCAGTGCTAGGGGGACAGGGTACCAAGAGACCCAGTACTTC,CSARGTGYQETQYF
TRBV7-8,.,TRBJ2-3,few,TGTGCCAGCAGCTTAGAGGTTCGCACAGATACGCAGTATTTT,CASSLEVRTDTQYF
TRBV28,TRBD2,TRBJ2-1,many,TGTGCCAGCAGTTCCCCTCTAGCGGGCGCCTACAATGAGCAGTTCTTC,CASSSPLAGAYNEQFF
TRBV2,.,TRBJ2-7,.,TGTGCCAGCAAGGCGGGGACGCCCTACGAGCAGTACTTC,CASKAGTPYEQYF
TRBV7-6,.,TRBJ2-5,few,TGTGCCAGCAGCTTAGCGCTGTGGGCCGGCTCTGGGGAGCAGTACTTC,CASSLALWAGSGEQYF
TRBV10-3,.,TRBJ2-5,.,TGTACCATCAGTGGGACAACACTCCAAGAGACCCAGTACTTC,CTISGTTLQETQYF
TRBV29-1,.,TRBJ2-7,few,TGCAGCGTTGTTACAGGGAGCTTGCCTTACGAGCAGTACTTC,CSVVTGSLPYEQYF
TRBV7-9,.,TRBJ1-2,.,TGTGCCAGCAGCTATACAGGACCCAATAACTATGGCTACACCTTC,CASSYTGPNNYGYTF
TRBV7-2,TRBD2,TRBJ2-6,few,TGTGCCAGCAGCCCGAAGGGAACCAGCGGGAGCTGGGCCAACGTCCTGACTTTC,CASSPKGTSGSWANVLTF
TRBV7-2,TRBD1,TRBJ1-2,.,TGTGCCAGCAGTCGCAACAGGGGGGAAGGGGGTGGCTACACCTTC,CASSRNRGEGGGYTF
TRBV10-3,.,TRBJ2-7,.,TGTGCCATCACGGGGCGGCCTAACTACGAGCAGTACTTC,CAITGRPNYEQYF
TRBV20-1,.,TRBJ1-2,.,TGCAGTGCTAGGGACCGGGACATTGGCCTCTATGGCTACACCTTC,CSARDRDIGLYGYTF
TRBV2,.,TRBJ2-5,many,TGTGCCAGCAGAGGGACGGTGGGCCAAGAGACCCAGTACTTC,CASRGTVGQETQYF
TRBV14,.,TRBJ1-2,few,TGTGCCAGCAGCCAAGACACCGACCCCTATGGCTACACCTTC,CASSQDTDPYGYTF
TRBV4-3,TRBD2,TRBJ2-5,few,TGCGCCAGCAGCCAGGGGACTAGCGGCCCCCGGGAGTTCTTC,CASSQGTSGPREFF
TRBV6-2/TRBV6-3,TRBD2,TRBJ2-2,many,TGTGCCAGCAGTGGGAGAAAGACTAGCGGGGGCCTTGCCGGGGAGCTGTTTTTT,CASSGRKTSGGLAGELFF
TRBV28,.,TRBJ1-5,few,TGTGCCAGCAGTTTGGTCCCGGGGGGCGCATGGCAGCCCCAGCATTTT,CASSLVPGGAWQPQHF
TRBV4-3,.,TRBJ2-4,.,TGCGCCAGCAGCCAAGTTTATTTGTCGTCGGATGGAGGAAAAAACATTCAGTACTTC,CASSQVYLSSDGGKNIQYF
TRBV6-6,TRBD1,TRBJ2-5,.,TGTGCCAGCAGTTACGGTCGGGACAGGGGCCAAGAGACCCAGTACTTC,CASSYGRDRGQETQYF
TRBV7-2,.,TRBJ1-5,.,TGTGCCAGCAGCGTTGATCAGGCCCAGCCCCAGCATTTT,CASSVDQAQPQHF
TRBV12-3/TRBV12-4,.,TRBJ2-5,few,TGTGCCAGCAGTTACCGGGAGCTCCAAGAGACCCAGTACTTC,CASSYRELQETQYF
TRBV27,.,TRBJ2-7,.,TGTGCCAGCAGTTTGTTCGGGGAGCAGTACTTC,CASSLFGEQYF
TRBV15,TRBD1,TRBJ2-4,few,TGTGCCACCAGCATAAGACAGGGGGAGGGAGCCAAAAACATTCAGTACTTC,CATSIRQGEGAKNIQYF
TRBV12-3/TRBV12-4,.,TRBJ2-5,few,TGTGCCAGCAGTTTGGTAACCCCGGGACGCCCCAGGGAGACCCAGTACTTC,CASSLVTPGRPRETQYF
TRBV11-2,TRBD2,TRBJ2-1,.,TGTGCCAGCAGCTTAGATCCCGGACTAGCGGGAGGTTTCTCCTACAATGAGCAGTTCTTC,CASSLDPGLAGGFSYNEQFF
TRBV15,.,TRBJ2-2,.,TGTGCCACCATGCGAGGGGTAGAAGCCGGGGAGCTGTTTTTT,CATMRGVEAGELFF
TRBV7-2,TRBD1,TRBJ1-1,few,TGTGCCAGCAGCTTCTCACAGGGGTCCTCCGAAGCTTTCTTT,CASSFSQGSSEAFF
TRBV12-3/TRBV12-4,.,TRBJ2-7,few,TGTGCCAGCAGTTTAAGTGATCGGCCCCCCTACGAGCAGTACTTC,CASSLSDRPPYEQYF
TRBV7-9,.,TRBJ1-2,.,TGTGCCAGCAGCTCGCCCCTTAAGCCCGAGGGCTACACCTTC,CASSSPLKPEGYTF
TRBV13,.,TRBJ1-2,.,TGTGCCAGCAGCCGCGGGCCGAGGCGGTTTAATGGCTACACCTTC,CASSRGPRRFNGYTF
TRBV20-1,.,TRBJ1-6,.,TGCAGTGCTCGACGGGTCCCTAGTTCACCCCTCCACTTT,CSARRVPSSPLHF
TRBV29-1,TRBD2,TRBJ2-1,few,TGCAGCGTTGAGGGACTAGCGGAAATCTACAATGAGCAGTTCTTC,CSVEGLAEIYNEQFF
TRBV5-1,.,TRBJ1-3,.,TGCGCCAGCAGCTTGGAGGGGCCAGGAAACACCATATATTTT,CASSLEGPGNTIYF
TRBV28,TRBD1,TRBJ1-2,.,TGTGCCAGCATCCAGGGGGCATATGGCTACACCTTC,CASIQGAYGYTF
TRBV10-2,.,TRBJ2-5,few,TGCGCCAGCAGTGAGTCCGAGAACCAAGAGACCCAGTACTTC,CASSESENQETQYF
TRBV20-1,.,TRBJ1-5,.,TGCAGTGCTAGTCCCGGGGAGCCCCAGCATTTT,CSASPGEPQHF
TRBV19,.,TRBJ2-7,.,TGTGCCAGTAAAGACGAGCAGTACTTC,CASKDEQYF
TRBV5-4,TRBD1,TRBJ1-2,.,TGTGCCAGCAGCTTGCCAGGGGGCAGGACGGATGGCTACACCTTC,CASSLPGGRTDGYTF
TRBV3-1,.,TRBJ2-5,many,TGCGCCAGCAGCTTGAACAGGCAAGAGACCCAGTACTTC,CASSLNRQETQYF
TRBV5-1,TRBD1,TRBJ2-2,.,TGCGCCAGCAGCGTCGGGTTGGGGACAGGGACCACCGGGGAGCTGTTTTTT,CASSVGLGTGTTGELFF
TRBV18,.,TRBJ2-2,.,TGTGCCAGCTCACCGTCCGCAGGGAGTGTATCCGGGGAGCTGTTTTTT,CASSPSAGSVSGELFF
TRBV28,.,TRBJ2-7,few,TGTGCCAGCAGTCTCCTGCGGGCATACTACGAGCAGTACTTC,CASSLLRAYYEQYF
TRBV11-2,.,TRBJ1-5,few,TGTGCCAGCAGCCTTCATCAGCCCCAGCATTTT,CASSLHQPQHF
TRBV29-1,.,TRBJ2-7,.,TGCAGCGTTGAGTTATCCGGGACACGGAATTCCTACGAGCAGTACTTC,CSVELSGTRNSYEQYF